This T cell receptor beta chain was obtained from a study of post-analysis software for immune sequencing data. General study points: Comparison of patients with controls showed five TRBV segments more frequent in patients, TRBV5-6, TRBV5-1 and TRBV20-1 among them. Controls' normalized Chao1 diversity significantly exceeded that of multiple sclerosis patients.

V lost 5 bases, J lost 1 base, and 8 bases lay in between. This CDR3 spans 13 amino acids. cDNA libraries of TCR beta carried unique molecular identifiers. MiXCR, applied by TCRdb to the PCR reads, yields one record per CDR3 protein. The sample records around 190,000 distinct CDR3 sequences, 29% being singletons. This clonotype turned up a few times. What it binds is unknown. Material for sequencing was blood. The TCR originated in a girl aged 2-17 years with multiple sclerosis. The chain uses TRBV12-3 or TRBV12-4 and TRBJ1-1; the D is unclear. The CDR3 sequence: CASSPYKNTEAFF. Here the CDR3 DNA reads TGTGCCAGCAGTCCCTACAAGAACACTGAAGCTTTCTTT.